The 22 T cell receptor beta chains presented below share a single source sample, sequenced in a study of graft-versus-host responses after intestinal transplantation. Repertoires were generated with immunoSEQ multiplex PCR, while TCRdb's copy carries only in-frame clones and drops some. The sample includes about 85,000 clones, roughly 87% of them seen just once. No antigen has been assigned to these receptors. The sequenced sample was unstimulated CD8+ T cells sorted from spleen or lymph node cells, obtained before intestinal transplant. The receptors shown here come from a human donor who received an intestinal transplant.

This sequence joins TRBV11-2 and TRBJ2-5, with 8 bases that match TRBD1. This CDR3 has 15 residues. CDR1 SGHAT and CDR2 FQNNGV come from the germline V gene. The junction had 8 bases not matched to a gene; V was cut back by 5 bases and J by 3 bases. Here the CDR3 DNA reads TGTGCCAGCAGCCAGGGGGCAGGGGGCGAAGAGACCCAGTACTTC. This gives the protein CASSQGAGGEETQYF.

The chain joins TRBV5-4 to TRBJ2-7; 14 positions match TRBD2. Trimming took 3 bases from V and 3 from J; bases not matched to a gene: 5. Germline CDR1 and CDR2: SGHNT and YYREEE (reference sequence). This CDR3 contains 16 residues. The CDR3 protein is CASSSGLAGGYYEQYF. The CDR3 DNA reads TGTGCCAGCAGCTCAGGACTAGCGGGAGGTTACTACGAGCAGTACTTC.

The chain employs TRBV5-1 and TRBJ1-2; D uncertain. From germline, CDR1 is SGHRS and CDR2 YFSETQ. The CDR3 has 14 amino acids. The germline V and J ends were trimmed by 3 bases and 4 bases, with 13 bases remaining between them. The CDR3 coding sequence is TGCGCCAGCAGCTCGGCGGCCCCACGCTATGGCTACACCTTC. Translated, it gives CASSSAAPRYGYTF.

The chain recombines TRBV5-6 with TRBJ2-7; D unresolved. The germline V gene encodes CDR1 SGHDT and CDR2 YYEEEE. The V end lost 1 base, the J end lost 4 bases, and 12 bases lay between the germline ends. The CDR3 spans 14 residues. The CDR3 sequence: CASSLMVAEYEQYF. DNA for the CDR3: TGTGCCAGCAGCTTGATGGTGGCAGAATACGAGCAGTACTTC.

The chain employs TRBV11-2 and TRBJ2-3; D unresolved. The CDR3 loop spans 14 amino acids. Per germline, CDR1 SGHAT and CDR2 FQNNGV. The V end was cut by 1 base, the J end by 5 bases, with 10 bases between. In DNA, the CDR3 is TGTGCCAGCAGCTTAGTGATTTCCCGAGATACGCAGTATTTT. Its translation: CASSLVISRDTQYF.

A note on this clone: The same CDR3 also results from other DNA sequences found in this sample. This chain connects TRBV4-1 to TRBJ2-1, with D possibly being TRBD2 (7 bases). Germline CDR1 and CDR2: MGHRA and YSYEKL. Trimming cost V 3 bases and J 7 bases, with 22 bases left between them. CDR3 size: 17 residues. The CDR3 spells CASSHPLRGGALNEQFF. Here the CDR3 DNA reads TGCGCCAGCAGCCATCCCCTTAGGGGGGGGGCTCTGAATGAGCAGTTCTTC.

The V gene is TRBV11-2, the J gene TRBJ1-5, with TRBD1 as a possible D gene (5 bases). V gave up 2 bases and J gave up 4 bases, with 9 bases separating them. The germline CDR1 and CDR2 sequences are SGHAT and FQNNGV. This CDR3 contains 14 residues. The CDR3 is CASSLQGVNQPQHF. CDR3 nucleotide sequence: TGTGCCAGCAGCTTACAGGGCGTAAATCAGCCCCAGCATTTT.

The V and J genes are TRBV9 and TRBJ1-4; D gene uncertain. Germline V gives CDR1 SGDLS, CDR2 YYNGEE. Trimming removed 0 bases from V and 0 bases from J, with 6 bases in between. The CDR3 consists of 15 residues. CDR3 bases: TGTGCCAGCAGCGTAGCTGCAGCAACTAATGAAAAACTGTTTTTT. Translated: CASSVAAATNEKLFF.

The chain carries TRBV4-3 and TRBJ1-2, with D possibly TRBD1 on 6 matching bases. Germline values: CDR1 LGHNA, CDR2 YSLEER. CDR3 length equals 12 residues. Trimming removed 3 bases from V and 7 bases from J, with 9 bases in between. The CDR3 nucleotides read TGCGCCAGCAGCCATGGACAGAGTGGCTACACCTTC. Translated: CASSHGQSGYTF.

This clone is a singleton in its sample. This chain joins TRBV28 and TRBJ2-7, with D uncertain. CDR1 and CDR2 (germline): MDHEN, SYDVKM. V lost 4 bases, J lost 0 bases, and 10 bases lay in between. The CDR3 has 14 amino acids. The CDR3 nucleotides are TGTGCCAGCAGTTCCACTGAGATCTCCTACGAGCAGTACTTC. It yields the protein CASSSTEISYEQYF.

The chain recombines TRBV12-5 with TRBJ1-3; D is ambiguous. The CDR3 spans 18 residues. V gave up 3 bases and J gave up 0 bases, with 18 bases separating them. Germline V gene data show CDR1 as LGHNT and CDR2 as FRNRAP. CDR3 sequence: CASGFGLEGPFSGNTIYF. The DNA of the CDR3 is TGTGCTAGTGGTTTCGGTCTAGAGGGCCCTTTCTCTGGAAACACCATATATTTT.

The chain links TRBV2 to TRBJ1-5; tentatively, D is TRBD1 (6 bases). This CDR3 has 13 amino acids. From germline, CDR1 is SNHLY and CDR2 FYNNEI. Trimming took off 5 bases at V and 9 bases at J, with 14 bases between the two ends. For the CDR3, the DNA is TGTGCCAGCAGTCGGGACACCGGCTGGCCCCAGCATTTT. This gives the protein CASSRDTGWPQHF.

This rearrangement joins TRBV28 to TRBJ2-7, with 8 bases aligning to TRBD1. V lost 0 bases, J lost 3 bases, and 13 bases stayed unmatched. Germline-derived CDR1 and CDR2 are MDHEN and SYDVKM. The CDR3 is 18 residues long. Written as DNA, the CDR3 is TGTGCCAGCAGTTTATGGGGACAGGTTGGAGTGTCCCACTACGAGCAGTACTTC. Translation: CASSLWGQVGVSHYEQYF.

The chain has TRBV27 and TRBJ2-2; D is perhaps TRBD2 (6 bases). CDR3 length equals 13 residues. Per the germline V gene, CDR1 is MNHEY and CDR2 is SMNVEV (reference sequence). Trimming removed 7 bases at V and 5 bases at J, with 11 bases between. CDR3 DNA: TGTGCCAGCACTTTTGGGGGGACCGGGGAGCTGTTTTTT. Translating it yields CASTFGGTGELFF.

The chain employs TRBV2 and TRBJ1-2; TRBD1 is a possible D gene (5 bases). Trimming removed 2 bases from V and 3 bases from J, with 19 bases in between. Germline V gene data show CDR1 as SNHLY and CDR2 as FYNNEI. The CDR3 sequence is 17 residues long. The CDR3 sequence is CASSESNFLGGYYGYTF. CDR3 sequence (DNA): TGTGCCAGCAGTGAATCGAACTTCCTCGGGGGGTACTATGGCTACACCTTC.

This clone was recorded only once. The chain has TRBV4-1 and TRBJ2-5; TRBD1 aligns across 8 bases. This CDR3 has 17 amino acids. Losses at the gene ends were 2 bases for V and 1 base for J; bases not matched to a gene: 9. Germline CDR1 is MGHRA and CDR2 is YSYEKL. The CDR3 reads CASSQPKAGQGQETQYF. The CDR3 coding sequence is TGCGCCAGCAGCCAACCTAAAGCTGGACAGGGCCAAGAGACCCAGTACTTC.

This sequence joins TRBV11-1 and TRBJ2-5; TRBD2 is a possible D gene (5 bases). The germline CDR1 and CDR2 sequences are SGHAT and FQDESV (reference sequence). The CDR3 spans 13 residues. Trimming took off 6 bases at V and 5 bases at J, with 13 bases between the two ends. This CDR3 is CASRLRRRETQYF. The CDR3 bases are TGTGCCAGCAGACTGAGGAGGAGGGAGACCCAGTACTTC.

The J gene is TRBJ2-1, the V gene TRBV15, with TRBD2 matching 8 bases. Germline values: CDR1 LNHNV, CDR2 YYDKDF (reference sequence). The CDR3 consists of 18 residues. V lost 0 bases and J lost 2; bases outside the gene matches: 9. The CDR3 protein is CATSRDGTLAGTYNEQFF. CDR3 nucleotides: TGTGCCACCAGCAGAGATGGCACTCTAGCGGGCACCTACAATGAGCAGTTCTTC.

This clone was detected once. The chain combines TRBV4-1 with TRBJ1-2, with D tentatively TRBD1 (5 bases). In germline, CDR1 is MGHRA, CDR2 YSYEKL. The CDR3 sequence is 16 residues long. Trimming removed 6 bases from V and 4 bases from J, with 21 bases in between. Here the CDR3 DNA reads TGCGCCAGCAGTTCCTTAGAAACAGGTTCGAGCTATGGCTACACCTTC. Translated: CASSSLETGSSYGYTF.

This clone was detected once. The chain has TRBV2 and TRBJ1-1; 8 bases line up with TRBD1. With V trimmed by 6 bases and J by 6 bases, 15 bases remained unmatched. CDR1 and CDR2 from the germline V gene are SNHLY and FYNNEI. This CDR3 is 16 amino acids long. The DNA of the CDR3 is TGTGCCAGCAGATCAGGGGACTCTCCAGGGGGCTCTGAAGCTTTCTTT. It is translated as CASRSGDSPGGSEAFF.

The chain is built from TRBV6-5 and TRBJ2-2; weak D call: TRBD2 (6 bases). The V gene's germline CDR1 is MNHEY and CDR2 SVGAGI. The germline V and J ends were trimmed by 2 bases and 6 bases, with 7 bases remaining between them. This CDR3 comprises 13 residues. CDR3 protein: CASSYGEAGELFF. The DNA of the CDR3 is TGTGCCAGCAGTTACGGGGAGGCCGGGGAGCTGTTTTTT.

V is TRBV4-1 and J is TRBJ2-1, with D possibly TRBD2 on 5 matching bases. From germline, CDR1 is MGHRA and CDR2 YSYEKL. The CDR3 has 12 amino acids. With 4 bases removed from V and 5 bases from J, the gap between germline ends came to 6 bases. For the CDR3, the DNA is TGCGCCAGCAGCCTGAGGGACAATGAGCAGTTCTTC. Residues: CASSLRDNEQFF.